This T cell receptor (beta chain) was captured in a study of cytomegalovirus exposure and HLA in healthy donors. The PCR ran on 60 Vbeta and 13 Jbeta primers. Produced via immunoSEQ multiplex PCR; TCRdb's table is partial and in-frame only. The sample has fewer than 200,000 clones, roughly 80% seen once. The CDR3 is 14 amino acids. Germline CDR1 reads SGHRS; CDR2 reads YFSETQ. With 1 base clipped from V and 7 bases from J, the junction kept 6 bases outside the gene matches. Sequencing was done on a sample of PBMCs. The sequence derives from a woman between 18 and 29 years old in good health and CMV-seronegative. The J gene is TRBJ2-7, the V gene TRBV5-1; 9 positions agree with TRBD2. CDR3 region: CASSLSGRLWEQYF. CDR3 DNA sequence: TGCGCCAGCAGCTTGAGCGGGAGGCTCTGGGAGCAGTACTTC.